This T cell receptor beta chain was sequenced in a study of CD8 T cells in ankylosing spondylitis. Whole-study findings and limits: One TCR beta motif, made up of several highly homologous variants, appeared characteristic of ankylosing spondylitis blood.

Quantitative 5'-RACE with molecular barcodes generated TCR beta libraries. TCRdb analysed the 5' RACE reads with MiXCR anew, one entry per CDR3 protein. The sample lists approximately 440,000 distinct CDR3 sequences, approximately 17% occurring once. The ends lost 6 bases at V and 2 bases at J; junction bases unmatched: 5. The CDR3 covers 14 residues. With respect to this clonotype: Its antigen is not identified.

The receptor was isolated from a male donor with ankylosing spondylitis. The V gene is TRBV12-3 or TRBV12-4, the J gene TRBJ2-7; 9 nucleotides align to TRBD1. Input material: blood, either unsorted or a sorted T cell fraction (not recorded which). The CDR3, as DNA: TGTGCCAGCAGCCCCAGACAGGGGGCCTACGAGCAGTACTTC. Amino acids: CASSPRQGAYEQYF.